The clone carrying this T cell receptor beta chain appeared many times. The CDR3 runs to 14 residues. CDR1 is DFQATT and CDR2 is SNEGSKA in the germline V gene (reference sequence). V dropped 5 bases and J dropped 9 bases, with 20 bases sitting between them. TCRdb re-derived calls from the RT-PCR reads in MiXCR, one entry per CDR3 protein. In the table there are about 680,000 distinct CDR3 sequences, approximately 15% of which are singletons. Sample: memory CD4+ T cells from blood. The V and J genes are TRBV20-1 and TRBJ2-1, with a tentative D call TRBD2 (6 bases). The source of this sequence is a female donor in good health, serving as a healthy control. CDR3 sequence: CSAGDGGSRGEQFF. CDR3 bases: TGCAGTGCTGGCGACGGGGGTAGTCGCGGTGAGCAGTTCTTC.